This TCR beta chain was identified during a study of OX40 agonist ivuxolimab in advanced cancers. The junction had 16 bases not matched to a gene; V was cut back by 3 bases and J by 1 base. Per the germline V gene, CDR1 is MNHEY and CDR2 is SMNVEV (reference sequence). The CDR3 extends over 21 amino acids. Blood was sampled at baseline, cycle 4 day 1, and cycle 7 day 1. Measured with immunoSEQ multiplex PCR; TCRdb has only the in-frame clones, and not every one. The sample holds 72,000 or so clones, nearly 90% seen once. The sequence was obtained from an adult with an advanced solid tumor such as melanoma, head and neck, liver or kidney cancer. The sequencing used CD4+ or CD8+ T cells sorted from blood, collected in a trial of the OX40 agonist ivuxolimab. This chain connects TRBV27 to TRBJ1-6; 9 positions match TRBD1. The CDR3 region has the DNA TGTGCCAGCAGTTTTCTGAGGTCGGGACAGGGACGGAGGTCCTATAATTCACCCCTCCACTTT. It encodes CASSFLRSGQGRRSYNSPLHF.